In its sample, the clone carrying this T cell receptor (beta chain) was seen many times. What it binds is not known. Trimming cost V 2 bases and J 0 bases, with 14 bases left between them. Germline CDR1 LNHNV, CDR2 YYDKDF (reference sequence). The CDR3 extends over 17 amino acids. In the original analysis: For papillary thyroid cancer, a distant-metastasis classifier was constructed from CDR3 differences observed across clinicopathological groups. TCRdb re-called the PCR reads via MiXCR. The V and J calls here are based on TCRdb, not the publication. The table records about 35,000 clones, roughly 29% of them present only once. The source of the sample is a study of metastatic and nonmetastatic thyroid tumors. On the study more broadly: Peripheral blood and tumor or nodule samples from malignant and benign thyroid patients were compared.

Study-wide results and caveats: Malignant thyroid tumors reportedly had TCR beta diversity that was significantly higher than in benign nodules, in blood and tumor.

Patients were all untreated before their thyroid surgery. This receptor was obtained from a female donor with papillary thyroid cancer or a benign thyroid nodule (not recorded which). Some clones in this sample may be carry-over from other donors' samples. Sequencing input: blood. The V gene is TRBV15, the J gene TRBJ2-1, with D unresolved. The CDR3 is CATSRPLDGSSYNEQFF. The CDR3 bases are TGTGCCACCAGCAGACCATTAGATGGAAGCTCCTACAATGAGCAGTTCTTC.